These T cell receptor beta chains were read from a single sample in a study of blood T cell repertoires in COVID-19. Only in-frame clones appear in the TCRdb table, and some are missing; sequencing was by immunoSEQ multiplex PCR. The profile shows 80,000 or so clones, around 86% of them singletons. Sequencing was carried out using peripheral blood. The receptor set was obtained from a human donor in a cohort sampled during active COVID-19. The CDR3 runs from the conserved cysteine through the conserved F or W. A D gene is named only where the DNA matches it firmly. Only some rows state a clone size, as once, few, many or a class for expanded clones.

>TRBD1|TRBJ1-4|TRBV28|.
CASSAGDSTNEKLFF
TGTGCCAGCAGTGCAGGGGACAGCACTAATGAAAAACTGTTTTTT
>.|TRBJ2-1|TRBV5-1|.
CASSLSPGGNNEQFF
TGCGCCAGCAGCTTGTCCCCAGGGGGGAACAATGAGCAGTTCTTC
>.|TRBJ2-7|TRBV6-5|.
CASSFGTPPYEQYF
TGTGCCAGCAGTTTCGGGACACCACCCTACGAGCAGTACTTC
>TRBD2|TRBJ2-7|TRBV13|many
CASSLVGLAGVGDEQYF
TGTGCCAGCAGCTTAGTGGGACTAGCGGGAGTGGGGGACGAGCAGTACTTC
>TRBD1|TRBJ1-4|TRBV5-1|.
CASSLQGNEKLFF
TGCGCCAGCAGCTTACAGGGGAATGAAAAACTGTTTTTT
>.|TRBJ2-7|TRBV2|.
CASMRRAEAYEQYF
TGTGCCAGCATGAGGAGGGCGGAAGCCTACGAGCAGTACTTC
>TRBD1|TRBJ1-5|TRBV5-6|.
CASSRGTGGNQPQHF
TGTGCCAGCAGCCGTGGGACAGGGGGCAATCAGCCCCAGCATTTT
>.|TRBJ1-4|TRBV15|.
CATSGRRPLNEKLFF
TGTGCCACCAGCGGCCGGAGGCCCTTGAATGAAAAACTGTTTTTT
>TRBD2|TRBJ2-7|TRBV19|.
CASSTEAGYSYEQYF
TGTGCCAGTAGTACCGAAGCGGGATACTCCTACGAGCAGTACTTC
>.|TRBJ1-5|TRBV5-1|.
CASSPTPGGNQPQHF
TGCGCCAGCAGCCCAACACCGGGGGGCAATCAGCCCCAGCATTTT
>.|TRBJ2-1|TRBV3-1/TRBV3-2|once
CASSQEVPSSSYNEQFF
TGTGCCAGCAGCCAAGAGGTTCCCTCGAGCTCCTACAATGAGCAGTTCTTC
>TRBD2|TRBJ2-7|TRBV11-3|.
CASSRLAGSYEQYF
TGTGCCAGCAGCCGACTAGCGGGGTCCTACGAGCAGTACTTC
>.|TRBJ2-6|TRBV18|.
CASSQQGSGANVLTF
TGTGCCAGCTCACAGCAGGGTTCCGGGGCCAACGTCCTGACTTTC
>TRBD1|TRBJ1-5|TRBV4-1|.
CASSPFGTGRNQPQHF
TGCGCCAGCAGCCCATTCGGGACAGGACGCAATCAGCCCCAGCATTTT
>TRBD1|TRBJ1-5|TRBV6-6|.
CASSPSGQGASQPQHF
TGTGCCAGCAGTCCCTCCGGACAGGGGGCTAGTCAGCCCCAGCATTTT
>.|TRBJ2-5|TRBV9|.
CASSVRMGETQYF
TGTGCCAGCAGCGTGAGGATGGGAGAGACCCAGTACTTC
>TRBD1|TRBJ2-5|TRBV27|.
CASSFLRDRGHGTQYF
TGTGCCAGCAGTTTCCTCCGGGACAGGGGGCATGGGACCCAGTACTTC
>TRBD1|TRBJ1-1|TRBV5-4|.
CASSAQLTGVNTEAFF
TGTGCCAGCAGCGCCCAACTGACAGGGGTGAACACTGAAGCTTTCTTT
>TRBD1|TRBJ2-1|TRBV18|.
CASSPGQGRNEQFF
TGTGCCAGCTCTCCCGGACAGGGGAGGAATGAGCAGTTCTTC
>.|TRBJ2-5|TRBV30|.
CAWSTETQYF
TGTGCCTGGAGTACTGAGACCCAGTACTTC
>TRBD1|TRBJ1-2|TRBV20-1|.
CSASGTDSTYGYTF
TGCAGTGCTAGTGGGACAGATTCCACCTATGGCTACACCTTC
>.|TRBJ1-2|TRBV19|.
CASSRADNYGYTF
TGTGCCAGCTCGAGGGCGGACAACTATGGCTACACCTTC
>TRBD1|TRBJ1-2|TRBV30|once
CAWSLRQGGGYTF
TGTGCCTGGAGTCTACGACAGGGGGGTGGCTACACCTTC
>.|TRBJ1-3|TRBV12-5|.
CASGLPRGGSGNTIYF
TGTGCTAGTGGTTTGCCAAGAGGGGGTTCTGGAAACACCATATATTTT
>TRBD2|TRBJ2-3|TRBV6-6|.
CASSSRGGTDTQYF
TGTGCCAGCAGTTCCCGGGGGGGCACAGATACGCAGTATTTT
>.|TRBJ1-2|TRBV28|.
CASSFPHLLQGTYGYTF
TGTGCCAGCAGTTTCCCTCACCTTCTGCAGGGGACCTATGGCTACACCTTC
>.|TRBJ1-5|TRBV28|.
CASSPRAGDQPQHF
TGTGCCAGCAGTCCACGGGCAGGGGACCAGCCCCAGCATTTT
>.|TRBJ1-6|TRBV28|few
CASSLRTKPLHF
TGTGCCAGCAGTTTAAGGACAAAGCCCCTCCACTTT
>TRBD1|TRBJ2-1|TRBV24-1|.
CATSDFRTGDNEQFF
TGTGCCACCAGTGATTTTAGGACAGGGGACAATGAGCAGTTCTTC
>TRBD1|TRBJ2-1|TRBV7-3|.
CASSLTLGQSNEQFF
TGTGCCAGCAGCTTAACGTTGGGACAGTCCAATGAGCAGTTCTTC
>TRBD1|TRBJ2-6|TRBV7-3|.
CASSSFTGGSSGANVLTF
TGTGCCAGCAGCTCCTTTACAGGGGGCTCATCTGGGGCCAACGTCCTGACTTTC
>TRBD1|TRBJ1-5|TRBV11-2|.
CASSFLGQGQPQHF
TGTGCCAGCAGCTTCCTCGGACAGGGACAGCCCCAGCATTTT
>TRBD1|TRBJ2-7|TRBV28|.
CASKPDRGRSSEQYF
TGTGCCAGCAAACCCGACAGGGGCCGATCATCCGAGCAGTACTTC
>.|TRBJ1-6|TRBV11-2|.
CASSLGQAGLLIHF
TGTGCCAGCAGCTTAGGCCAGGCTGGCCTTCTGATCCACTTT
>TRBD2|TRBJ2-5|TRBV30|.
CAWGTSGPETQYF
TGTGCCTGGGGGACTAGCGGGCCGGAGACCCAGTACTTC